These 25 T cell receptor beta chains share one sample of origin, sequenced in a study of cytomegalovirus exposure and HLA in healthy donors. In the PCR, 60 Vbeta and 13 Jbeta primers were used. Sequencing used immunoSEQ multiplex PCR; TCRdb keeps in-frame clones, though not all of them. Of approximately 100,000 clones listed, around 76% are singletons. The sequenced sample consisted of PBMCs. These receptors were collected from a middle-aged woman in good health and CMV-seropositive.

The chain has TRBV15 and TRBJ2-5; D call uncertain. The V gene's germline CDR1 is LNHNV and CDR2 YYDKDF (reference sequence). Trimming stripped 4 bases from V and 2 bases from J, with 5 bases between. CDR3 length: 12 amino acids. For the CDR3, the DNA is TGTGCCACCAGCATCCAACAAGAGACCCAGTACTTC. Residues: CATSIQQETQYF. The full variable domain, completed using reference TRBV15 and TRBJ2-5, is DAMVIQNPRYQVTQFGKPVTLSCSQTLNHNVMYWYQQKSSQAPKLLFHYYDKDFNNEADTPDNFQSRRPNTSFCFLDIRSPGLGDTAMYLCATSIQQETQYFGPGTRLLVL.

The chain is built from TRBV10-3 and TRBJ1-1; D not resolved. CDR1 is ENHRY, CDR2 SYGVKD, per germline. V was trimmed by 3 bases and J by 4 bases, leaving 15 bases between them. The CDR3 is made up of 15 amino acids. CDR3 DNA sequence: TGTGCCATCAGTGATCTAAACGCGGTGGGCACTGAAGCTTTCTTT. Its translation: CAISDLNAVGTEAFF.

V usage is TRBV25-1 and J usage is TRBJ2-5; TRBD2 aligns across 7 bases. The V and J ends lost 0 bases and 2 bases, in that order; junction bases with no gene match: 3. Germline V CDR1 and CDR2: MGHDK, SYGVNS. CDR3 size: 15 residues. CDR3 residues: CASSEYLGGQETQYF. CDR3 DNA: TGTGCCAGCAGTGAATATCTCGGGGGGCAAGAGACCCAGTACTTC.

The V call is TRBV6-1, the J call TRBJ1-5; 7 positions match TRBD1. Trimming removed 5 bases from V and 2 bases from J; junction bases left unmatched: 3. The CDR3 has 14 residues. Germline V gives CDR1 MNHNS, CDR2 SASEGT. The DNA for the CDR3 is TGTGCCAGCAGTCTCGGGACAGGCAATCAGCCCCAGCATTTT. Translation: CASSLGTGNQPQHF.

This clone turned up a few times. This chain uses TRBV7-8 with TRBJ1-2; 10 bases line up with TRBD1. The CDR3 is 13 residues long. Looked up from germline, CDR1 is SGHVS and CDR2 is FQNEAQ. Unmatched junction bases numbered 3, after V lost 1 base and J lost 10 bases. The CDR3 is CASSLGGQGIYTF. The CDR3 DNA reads TGTGCCAGCAGCTTAGGGGGACAGGGGATCTACACCTTC.

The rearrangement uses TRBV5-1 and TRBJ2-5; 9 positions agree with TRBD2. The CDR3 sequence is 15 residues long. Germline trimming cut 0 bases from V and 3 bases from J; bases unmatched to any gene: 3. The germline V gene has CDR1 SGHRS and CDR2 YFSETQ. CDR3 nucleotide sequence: TGCGCCAGCAGCTTGGTTGCTAGCGGGGAAGAGACCCAGTACTTC. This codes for CASSLVASGEETQYF.

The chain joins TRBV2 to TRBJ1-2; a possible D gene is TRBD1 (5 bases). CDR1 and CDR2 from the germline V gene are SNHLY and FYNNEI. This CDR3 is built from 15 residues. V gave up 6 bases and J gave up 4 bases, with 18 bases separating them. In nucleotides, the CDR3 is TGTGCCAGCAGCGACGAACAGGAGACGAGCTATGGCTACACCTTC. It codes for CASSDEQETSYGYTF.

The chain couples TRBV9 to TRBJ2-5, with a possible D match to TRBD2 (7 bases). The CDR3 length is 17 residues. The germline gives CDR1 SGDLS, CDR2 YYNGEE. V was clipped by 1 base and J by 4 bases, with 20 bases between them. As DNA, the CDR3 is TGTGCCAGCAGCGTAACCCCCCCGGGCGGGGGCCGAGAGACCCAGTACTTC. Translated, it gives CASSVTPPGGGRETQYF.

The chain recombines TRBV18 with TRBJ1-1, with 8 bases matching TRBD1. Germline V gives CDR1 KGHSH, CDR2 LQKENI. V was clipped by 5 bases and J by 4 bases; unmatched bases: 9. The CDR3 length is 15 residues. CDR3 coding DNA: TGTGCCAGCTCAGGGAGCAGGGGGCCAGGCACTGAAGCTTTCTTT. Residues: CASSGSRGPGTEAFF.

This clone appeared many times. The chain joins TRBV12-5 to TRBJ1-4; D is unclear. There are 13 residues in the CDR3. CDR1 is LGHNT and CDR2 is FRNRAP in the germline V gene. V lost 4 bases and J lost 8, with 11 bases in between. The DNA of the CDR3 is TGTGCTAGTGGTTCCGCCGGGGAGGAAAAACTGTTTTTT. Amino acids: CASGSAGEEKLFF.

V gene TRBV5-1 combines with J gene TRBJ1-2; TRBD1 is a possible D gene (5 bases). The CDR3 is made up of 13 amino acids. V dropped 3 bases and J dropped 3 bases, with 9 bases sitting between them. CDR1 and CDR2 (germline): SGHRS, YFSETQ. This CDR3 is CASSSGGDYGYTF. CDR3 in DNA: TGCGCCAGCAGCTCGGGAGGGGACTATGGCTACACCTTC.

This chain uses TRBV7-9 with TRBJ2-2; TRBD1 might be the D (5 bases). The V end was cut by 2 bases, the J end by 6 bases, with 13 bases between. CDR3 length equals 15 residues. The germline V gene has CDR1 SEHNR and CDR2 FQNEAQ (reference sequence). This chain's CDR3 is CASSLWTQGPGELFF. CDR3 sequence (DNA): TGTGCCAGCAGCTTATGGACCCAGGGTCCCGGGGAGCTGTTTTTT.

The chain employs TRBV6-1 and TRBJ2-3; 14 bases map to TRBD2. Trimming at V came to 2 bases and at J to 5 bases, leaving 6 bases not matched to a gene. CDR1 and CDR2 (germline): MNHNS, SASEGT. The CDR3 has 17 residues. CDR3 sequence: CASSERLAGGPGDTQYF. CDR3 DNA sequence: TGTGCCAGCAGTGAACGACTAGCGGGGGGGCCTGGAGATACGCAGTATTTT.

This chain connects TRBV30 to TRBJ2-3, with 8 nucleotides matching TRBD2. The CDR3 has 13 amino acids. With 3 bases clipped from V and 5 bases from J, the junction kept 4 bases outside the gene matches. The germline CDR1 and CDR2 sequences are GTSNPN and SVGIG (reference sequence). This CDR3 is CAWSLRGGDTQYF. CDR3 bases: TGTGCCTGGAGCCTTCGGGGGGGAGATACGCAGTATTTT.

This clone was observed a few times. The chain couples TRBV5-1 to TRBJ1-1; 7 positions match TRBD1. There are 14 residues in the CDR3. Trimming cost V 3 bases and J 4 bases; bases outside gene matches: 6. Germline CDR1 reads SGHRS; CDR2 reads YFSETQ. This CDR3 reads CASSSDRVITEAFF. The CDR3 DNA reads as TGCGCCAGCAGCTCTGACAGGGTGATCACTGAAGCTTTCTTT.

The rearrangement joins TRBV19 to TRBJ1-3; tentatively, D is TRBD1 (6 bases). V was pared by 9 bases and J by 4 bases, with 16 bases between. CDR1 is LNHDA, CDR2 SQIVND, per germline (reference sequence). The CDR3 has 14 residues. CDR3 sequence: CASLNRERGNTIYF. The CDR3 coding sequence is TGTGCCAGCTTAAACAGGGAAAGGGGAAACACCATATATTTT.

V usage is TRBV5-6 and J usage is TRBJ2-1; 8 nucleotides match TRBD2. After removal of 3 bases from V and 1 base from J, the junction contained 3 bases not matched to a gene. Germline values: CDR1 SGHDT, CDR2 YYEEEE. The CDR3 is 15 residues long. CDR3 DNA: TGTGCCAGCAGCTCCGGACTAGCTTCCTACAATGAGCAGTTCTTC. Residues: CASSSGLASYNEQFF. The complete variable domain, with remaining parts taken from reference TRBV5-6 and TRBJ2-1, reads DAGVTQSPTHLIKTRGQQVTLRCSPKSGHDTVSWYQQALGQGPQFIFQYYEEEERQRGNFPDRFSGHQFPNYSSELNVNALLLGDSALYLCASSSGLASYNEQFFGPGTRLTVL.

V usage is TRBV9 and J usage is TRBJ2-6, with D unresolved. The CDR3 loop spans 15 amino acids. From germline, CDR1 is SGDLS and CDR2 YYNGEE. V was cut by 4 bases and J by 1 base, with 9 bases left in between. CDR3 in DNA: TGTGCCAGCAGCCATGAGCTTTCTGGGGCCAACGTCCTGACTTTC. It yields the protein CASSHELSGANVLTF.

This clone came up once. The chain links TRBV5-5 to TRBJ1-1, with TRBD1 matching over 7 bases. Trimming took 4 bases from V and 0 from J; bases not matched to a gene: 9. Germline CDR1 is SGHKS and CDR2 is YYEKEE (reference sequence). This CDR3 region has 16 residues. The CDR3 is CASSPRTGLMNTEAFF. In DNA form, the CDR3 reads TGTGCCAGCAGCCCGAGGACAGGCCTCATGAACACTGAAGCTTTCTTT.

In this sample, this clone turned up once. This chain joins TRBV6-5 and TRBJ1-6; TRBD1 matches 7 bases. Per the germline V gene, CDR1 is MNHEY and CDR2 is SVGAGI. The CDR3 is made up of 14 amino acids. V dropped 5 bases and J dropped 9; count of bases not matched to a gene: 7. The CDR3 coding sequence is TGTGCCAGCAGTAAGACAGGGCACGCTTCACCCCTCCACTTT. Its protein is CASSKTGHASPLHF.

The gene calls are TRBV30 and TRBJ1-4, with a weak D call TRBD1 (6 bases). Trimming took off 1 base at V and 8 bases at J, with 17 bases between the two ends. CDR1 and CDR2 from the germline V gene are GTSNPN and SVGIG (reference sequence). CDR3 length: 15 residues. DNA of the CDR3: TGTGCCTGGAGTGAGGGGGACATCCGCTTCGAAAAACTGTTTTTT. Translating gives CAWSEGDIRFEKLFF.

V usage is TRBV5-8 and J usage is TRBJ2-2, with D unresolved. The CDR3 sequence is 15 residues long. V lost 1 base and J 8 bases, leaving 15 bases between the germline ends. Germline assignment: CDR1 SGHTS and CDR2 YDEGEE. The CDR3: CASSLRGPRQGELFF. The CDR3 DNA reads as TGTGCCAGCAGCTTGCGTGGGCCGAGACAAGGGGAGCTGTTTTTT.

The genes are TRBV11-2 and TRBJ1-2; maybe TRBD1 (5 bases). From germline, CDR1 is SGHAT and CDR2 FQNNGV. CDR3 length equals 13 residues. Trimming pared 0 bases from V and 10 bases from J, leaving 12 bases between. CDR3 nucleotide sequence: TGTGCCAGCAGCTTAGAGGTACCGGGGGTCTACACCTTC. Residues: CASSLEVPGVYTF.

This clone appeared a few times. CDR3 nucleotide sequence: TGTGCCAGCAGTGAATATAGCCGAGGTTCACCCCTCCACTTT. The encoded protein is CASSEYSRGSPLHF. The chain carries TRBV25-1 and TRBJ1-6; D call uncertain. Germline V gene lookup returns CDR1 MGHDK and CDR2 SYGVNS. V dropped 0 bases and J dropped 9 bases, with 9 bases sitting between them. The CDR3 is 14 residues long.

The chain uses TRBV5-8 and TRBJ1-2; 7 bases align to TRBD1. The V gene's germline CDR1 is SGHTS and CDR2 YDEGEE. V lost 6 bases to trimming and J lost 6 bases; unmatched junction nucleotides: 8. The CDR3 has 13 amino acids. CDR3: CASILPGTDGYTF. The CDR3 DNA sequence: TGTGCCAGCATTCTCCCCGGGACAGATGGCTACACCTTC.